Listed here are 15 T cell receptor beta chains from one sample, sequenced in a study of identical twins. TCRdb called the 5' RACE reads again in MiXCR, with one record for every CDR3 protein. The data show about 810,000 distinct CDR3 sequences, with approximately 13% seen just once and roughly 1.5% held by the top ten. A further study also used this sample, focusing on yellow fever vaccine responses in identical twins.

Specimen: PBMCs. The receptors were gathered from a woman under 30 in good health.

The table lists this clonotype with a few counts. The chain uses TRBV4-1 and TRBJ1-1, with 7 bases matching TRBD1. The V gene end was trimmed by 6 bases and the J gene end by 0 bases; junction bases not matched to a gene: 10. This CDR3 has 16 amino acids. Germline CDR1 is MGHRA and CDR2 is YSYEKL. In DNA form, the CDR3 reads TGCGCCAGCAGTACCGGGACAGACTTCATGAACACTGAAGCTTTCTTT. As protein: CASSTGTDFMNTEAFF.

The chain employs TRBV5-1 and TRBJ2-2, with D possibly TRBD1 on 5 matching bases. This CDR3 is 15 amino acids long. Germline assignment: CDR1 SGHRS and CDR2 YFSETQ. Trimming cost V 1 base and J 6 bases, with 13 bases left between them. CDR3 sequence: CASSLNPGWSGELFF. CDR3 nucleotide sequence: TGCGCCAGCAGCTTGAACCCAGGGTGGTCCGGGGAGCTGTTTTTT.

The chain carries TRBV6-1 and TRBJ2-7; 11 bases are shared with TRBD2. The CDR3 is 15 amino acids. The V segment lost 2 bases and the J segment 3 bases; nucleotides outside the gene matches: 3. CDR1 and CDR2 (germline): MNHNS, SASEGT. The CDR3 nucleotides are TGTGCCAGCAGTGAACTAGCGGGGGGACTCTACGAGCAGTACGTC. Amino acid sequence: CASSELAGGLYEQYV.

In its sample, this clonotype was seen many times. V is TRBV20-1 and J is TRBJ1-1; maybe TRBD1 (6 bases). Germline V gene sequence: CDR1 DFQATT, CDR2 SNEGSKA (reference sequence). Trimming pared 0 bases from V and 6 bases from J, leaving 11 bases between. The CDR3 runs to 13 residues. CDR3 sequence reads: CSARDLGGPEAFF. The CDR3 nucleotides are TGCAGTGCTAGAGATTTGGGGGGCCCTGAAGCTTTCTTT.

On this clonotype itself: The junction departs from germline at one end; a sequencing error may be responsible. V usage is TRBV3-1 and J usage is TRBJ2-7; 9 bases are shared with TRBD1. Germline CDR1 and CDR2: LGHDT and YNNKEL (reference sequence). The CDR3 runs to 15 residues. CDR3 DNA sequence: TGTGCCAGCACCCAAGACGACAGGGGGTCCTACGAGCAGTACTTC. Residues: CASTQDDRGSYEQYF.

This clonotype was seen a handful of times. The gene calls are TRBV5-1 and TRBJ2-3; TRBD1 matches 10 bases. Trimming at V came to 2 bases and at J to 4 bases, leaving 4 bases not matched to a gene. This CDR3 is 15 amino acids long. Germline V lookup: CDR1 SGHRS, CDR2 YFSETQ. CDR3 in amino acids: CASSFRDRGSDTQYF. As DNA, the CDR3 is TGCGCCAGCAGCTTCCGGGACAGGGGTTCAGATACGCAGTATTTT.

This clonotype was found a few times. The rearrangement joins TRBV5-6 to TRBJ2-3; the D is unclear. The CDR3 has 14 amino acids. Trimming took 0 bases from V and 9 from J, leaving 14 bases between them. The germline V gene encodes CDR1 SGHDT and CDR2 YYEEEE. The CDR3 nucleotides are TGTGCCAGCAGCTTGGCGGATTGGGCAGGAACGCAGTATTTT. Translating gives CASSLADWAGTQYF.

The chain links TRBV2 to TRBJ2-3, with TRBD2 identical over 10 bases. The CDR3 length is 18 residues. V dropped 10 bases and J dropped 2; count of bases not matched to a gene: 18. Germline values: CDR1 SNHLY, CDR2 FYNNEI. The CDR3 spells CAICLPIKRGGPTDTQYF. The CDR3 DNA follows: TGTGCCATCTGTTTACCAATCAAGCGGGGGGGACCCACAGATACGCAGTATTTT. Full variable domain (rest looked up from reference TRBV2 and TRBJ2-3): EPEVTQTPSHQVTQMGQEVILRCVPISNHLYFYWYRQILGQKVEFLVSFYNNEISEKSEIFDDQFSVERPDGSNFTLKIRSTKLEDSAMYFCAICLPIKRGGPTDTQYFGPGTRLTVL.

V and J are TRBV24-1 and TRBJ2-5, with D unclear. The CDR3 spans 11 residues. The V gene lost 6 bases and the J gene lost 5 bases, with 6 bases spanning the gap. CDR1 KGHDR and CDR2 SFDVKD come from the germline V gene. CDR3 nucleotides: TGTGCCACCAGTACGAGGGAGACCCAGTACTTC. This gives the protein CATSTRETQYF.

This clonotype was seen more than once but under ten times. The chain combines TRBV28 with TRBJ2-2; possibly TRBD2 for D (5 bases). The CDR3 is 14 amino acids. Germline CDR1 and CDR2: MDHEN and SYDVKM. V dropped 7 bases and J dropped 5 bases, with 14 bases sitting between them. The CDR3 nucleotides are TGTGCCAGCACCGATACTTCGGGGACCGGGGAGCTGTTTTTT. This sequence encodes CASTDTSGTGELFF.

This clonotype was observed a few times. The V and J genes are TRBV28 and TRBJ2-5; D is perhaps TRBD1 (6 bases). V was clipped by 6 bases and J by 2 bases, with 19 bases between them. From germline, CDR1 is MDHEN and CDR2 SYDVKM. The length of the CDR3 is 16 residues. The CDR3 DNA reads TGTGCCAGCAGATACAGGGATTTTGCCCGACAAGAGACCCAGTACTTC. Its protein is CASRYRDFARQETQYF.

The J gene is TRBJ2-1, the V gene TRBV20-1; TRBD2 agrees at 8 bases. The ends lost 6 bases at V and 6 bases at J; junction bases unmatched: 7. Germline CDR1 DFQATT, CDR2 SNEGSKA (reference sequence). CDR3 size: 13 residues. DNA for the CDR3: TGCAGTGCCACCCCCGGGACTAGCAATGAGCAGTTCTTC. Its translation is CSATPGTSNEQFF.

The chain uses TRBV10-3 and TRBJ1-5, with D possibly being TRBD1 (5 bases). The CDR3 extends over 19 amino acids. Trimming left V 3 bases short and J 7 bases short, with 28 bases between. Germline lookup yields CDR1 ENHRY and CDR2 SYGVKD. The CDR3 protein is CAISESGTVAGPTTQPQHF. CDR3 nucleotides: TGTGCCATCAGTGAATCAGGGACTGTCGCGGGTCCTACCACCCAGCCCCAGCATTTT.

This clonotype has more than one count but fewer than ten. The chain is built from TRBV20-1 and TRBJ1-4, with D possibly being TRBD1 (6 bases). The V and J ends lost 3 bases and 12 bases respectively, with 17 bases between them. CDR3 length: 13 amino acids. Germline CDR1 DFQATT, CDR2 SNEGSKA (reference sequence). This CDR3 is CSARRDTLGELFF. Here the CDR3 DNA reads TGCAGTGCTAGGCGGGACACTCTGGGTGAACTGTTTTTT.

This clonotype has just a few counts. The rearrangement joins TRBV6-4 to TRBJ2-3, with TRBD1 as a possible D gene (5 bases). V was shortened by 4 bases and J by 4 bases, with 12 bases between the two germline ends. Germline CDR1 MRHNA, CDR2 SNTAGT. The CDR3 contains 14 residues. The CDR3 region is CASSGGLVPDTQYF. The CDR3 nucleotides read TGTGCCAGCAGTGGGGGCCTAGTCCCAGATACGCAGTATTTT.